This T cell receptor beta chain derives from a study of tumor-infiltrating lymphocytes in primary liver carcinoma. Study details: Each sample had roughly 3.5 to 7.13 million productive TCRbeta reads regardless of tissue type.

The V end lost 3 bases, the J end lost 7 bases, and 19 bases lay between the germline ends. Germline V gene lookup returns CDR1 MDHEN and CDR2 SYDVKM. The CDR3 totals 16 residues. Unsorted bulk tissue (about 19-33 mg) underwent RNA and DNA co-extraction. Patients were chronically HBV-infected and treatment-naive. Starting material of 500 to 600 ng total RNA yielded TCR beta cDNA via a constant-region primer. Nested multiplex PCR, run for three rounds with slightly modified ARM-PCR, yielded TCR beta libraries. The opening two PCR rounds, around 10 cycles each, paired TRBV1-TRBV30 forward primers with a C-beta reverse primer. TCRdb used MiXCR to reprocess the multiplex PCR reads, holding one entry per CDR3 protein. Of almost 45,000 distinct CDR3 sequences listed, more than 70% are singletons. Details on this clonotype: As the CDR3 is not closed by the conserved phenylalanine or tryptophan, this likely results from a read error.

Sequenced: tumor-adjacent normal liver tissue. This receptor was identified in a woman in her twenties or thirties with primary liver carcinoma and hepatitis B virus infection. The rearrangement joins TRBV28 to TRBJ2-1, with D maybe TRBD1 (6 bases). The CDR3 coding sequence is TGTGCCAGCAGTTTCCAGGGGTGGCAGGGGTGGAATGAGCAGTTCATC. Translation: CASSFQGWQGWNEQFI.